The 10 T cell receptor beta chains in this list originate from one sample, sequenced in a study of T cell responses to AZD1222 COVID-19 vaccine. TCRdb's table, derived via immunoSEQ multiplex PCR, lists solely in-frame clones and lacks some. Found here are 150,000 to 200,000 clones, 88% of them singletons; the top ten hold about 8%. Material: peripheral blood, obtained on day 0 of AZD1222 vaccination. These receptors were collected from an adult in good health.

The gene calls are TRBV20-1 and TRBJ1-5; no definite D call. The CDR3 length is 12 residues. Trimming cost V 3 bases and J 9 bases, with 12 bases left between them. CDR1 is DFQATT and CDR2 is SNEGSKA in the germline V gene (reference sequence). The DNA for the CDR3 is TGCAGTGCTAGTGCCCCGGCCCGGCCCCAGCATTTT. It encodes CSASAPARPQHF.

CDR3 DNA: TGTGCCAGCAGCTTAGGTCTTTTGGGCAGCTTCCGTGGCTACACCTTC. It yields the protein CASSLGLLGSFRGYTF. The chain carries TRBV7-8 and TRBJ1-2, with D uncertain. CDR3 length equals 16 residues. With 1 base removed from V and 7 bases from J, the gap between germline ends came to 19 bases. Germline-derived CDR1 and CDR2 are SGHVS and FQNEAQ.

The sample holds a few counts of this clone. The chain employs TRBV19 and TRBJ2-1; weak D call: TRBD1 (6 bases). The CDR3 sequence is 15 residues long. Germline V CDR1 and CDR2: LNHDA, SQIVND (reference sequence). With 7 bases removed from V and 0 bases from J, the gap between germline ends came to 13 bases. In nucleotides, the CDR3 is TGTGCCAGTACTTTCGACAGGAGCTCCTACAATGAGCAGTTCTTC. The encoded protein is CASTFDRSSYNEQFF.

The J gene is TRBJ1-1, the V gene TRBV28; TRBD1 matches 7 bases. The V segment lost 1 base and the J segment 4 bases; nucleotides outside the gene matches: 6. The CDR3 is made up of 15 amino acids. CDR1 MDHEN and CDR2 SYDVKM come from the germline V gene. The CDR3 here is CASSLSGAGGTEAFF. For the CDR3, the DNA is TGTGCCAGCAGTTTATCTGGGGCAGGGGGCACTGAAGCTTTCTTT. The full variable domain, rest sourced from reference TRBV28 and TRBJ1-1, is DVKVTQSSRYLVKRTGEKVFLECVQDMDHENMFWYRQDPGLGLRLIYFSYDVKMKEKGDIPEGYSVSREKKERFSLILESASTNQTSMYLCASSLSGAGGTEAFFGQGTRLTVV.

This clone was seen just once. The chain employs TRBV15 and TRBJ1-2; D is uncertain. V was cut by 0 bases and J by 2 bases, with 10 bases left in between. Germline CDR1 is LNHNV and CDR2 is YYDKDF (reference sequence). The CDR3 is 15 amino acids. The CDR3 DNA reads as TGTGCCACCAGCAGAGATCAAGGCGAAAACTATGGCTACACCTTC. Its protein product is CATSRDQGENYGYTF.

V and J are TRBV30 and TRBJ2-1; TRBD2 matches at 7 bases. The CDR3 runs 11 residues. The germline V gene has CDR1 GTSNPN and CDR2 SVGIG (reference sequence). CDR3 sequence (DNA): TGTAGCGGGGTAACCTACAATGAGCAGTTCTTC. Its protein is CSGVTYNEQFF.

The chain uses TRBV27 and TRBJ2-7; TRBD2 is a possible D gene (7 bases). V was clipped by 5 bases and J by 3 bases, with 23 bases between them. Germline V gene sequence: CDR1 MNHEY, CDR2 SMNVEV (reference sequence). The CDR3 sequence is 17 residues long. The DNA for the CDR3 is TGTGCCAGCAGTCCCCTCGGGGGCGGGGGACTAATCTACGAGCAGTACTTC. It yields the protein CASSPLGGGGLIYEQYF.

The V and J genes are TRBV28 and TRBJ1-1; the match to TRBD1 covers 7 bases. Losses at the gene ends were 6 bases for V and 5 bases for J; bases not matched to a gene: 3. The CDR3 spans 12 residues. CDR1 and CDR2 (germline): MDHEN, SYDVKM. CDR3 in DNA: TGTGCCAGCAGCACAGGGGTTACTGAAGCTTTCTTT. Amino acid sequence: CASSTGVTEAFF.

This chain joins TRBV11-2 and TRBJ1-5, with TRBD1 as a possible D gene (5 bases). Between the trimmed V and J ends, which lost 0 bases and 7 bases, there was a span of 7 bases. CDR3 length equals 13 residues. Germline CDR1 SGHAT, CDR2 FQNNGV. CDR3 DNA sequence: TGTGCCAGCAGCTTAGAAAGGGGCCAGCCCCAGCATTTT. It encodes CASSLERGQPQHF.

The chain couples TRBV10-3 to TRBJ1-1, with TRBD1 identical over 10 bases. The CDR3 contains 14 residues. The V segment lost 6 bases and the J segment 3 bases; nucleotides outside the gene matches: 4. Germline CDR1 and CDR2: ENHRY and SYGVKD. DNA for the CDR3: TGTGCCATCAGCCCGGGGACAGGGGACACTGAAGCTTTCTTT. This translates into CAISPGTGDTEAFF.